One sample yielded the 27 T cell receptor beta chains listed below, sequenced in a study of blood T cell repertoires in COVID-19. Clones were read by immunoSEQ multiplex PCR, and TCRdb kept only the in-frame ones, dropping some. The data hold a few hundred thousand clones, with more than 75% observed a single time. The sequenced material came from peripheral blood. The receptors derive from a human donor in a cohort sampled during active COVID-19.

The chain is built from TRBV28 and TRBJ2-7, with D perhaps TRBD2 (5 bases). Germline-derived CDR1 and CDR2 are MDHEN and SYDVKM. The CDR3 is 16 amino acids. With 2 bases removed from V and 0 bases from J, the gap between germline ends came to 14 bases. The CDR3 region is CASSLVMDWSSYEQYF. In DNA, the CDR3 is TGTGCCAGCAGTTTAGTGATGGACTGGTCCTCCTACGAGCAGTACTTC.

In nucleotides, the CDR3 is TGTGCCAGCAGCTTAGATAGGCTAGCGGGAGCGGGGGAGCAGTACTTC. Translating it yields CASSLDRLAGAGEQYF. The gene calls are TRBV11-2 and TRBJ2-7, with 10 bases that match TRBD2. V gave up 0 bases and J gave up 7 bases; unmatched junction bases: 9. The CDR3 runs 16 residues. The germline V gene encodes CDR1 SGHAT and CDR2 FQNNGV.

The J gene is TRBJ1-6, the V gene TRBV18, with 8 bases identical to TRBD1. Unmatched junction bases numbered 8, after V lost 5 bases and J lost 8 bases. CDR1 KGHSH and CDR2 LQKENI come from the germline V gene. The length of the CDR3 is 15 residues. The CDR3 is CASSSGQGGDSPLHF. As DNA, the CDR3 is TGTGCCAGCTCATCCGGACAGGGTGGAGATTCACCCCTCCACTTT.

This clone has a single count. At the DNA level, this CDR3 is encoded by other sequences in the same sample as well. The chain carries TRBV6-1 and TRBJ2-7, with D possibly TRBD2 on 5 matching bases. The ends were cut back, 2 bases at V and 3 bases at J, with 8 bases in the middle. The germline CDR1 and CDR2 sequences are MNHNS and SASEGT. There are 13 residues in the CDR3. CDR3: CASSELALYEQYF. CDR3 in DNA: TGTGCCAGCAGTGAACTAGCCCTCTACGAGCAGTACTTC.

This chain connects TRBV28 to TRBJ2-3; D perhaps matches TRBD1 (5 bases). V lost 8 bases to trimming and J lost 4 bases, with 28 bases between them. Germline V gene data show CDR1 as MDHEN and CDR2 as SYDVKM. The CDR3 is made up of 18 amino acids. The CDR3: CASPPLGVSSVSSDTQYF. As DNA, the CDR3 is TGTGCCAGCCCTCCCCTAGGGGTAAGCTCAGTGTCTTCAGATACGCAGTATTTT.

The chain joins TRBV10-3 to TRBJ1-2; 8 nucleotides align to TRBD1. Germline V gives CDR1 ENHRY, CDR2 SYGVKD. The ends lost 2 bases at V and 14 bases at J; junction bases unmatched: 10. This CDR3 is 13 amino acids long. In nucleotides, the CDR3 is TGTGCCATCAGTGAGACGAAGACAGGGGTGCGGACCTTC. The encoded protein is CAISETKTGVRTF.

The chain combines TRBV5-6 with TRBJ1-1; 7 nucleotides line up with TRBD1. Germline V CDR1 and CDR2: SGHDT, YYEEEE. This CDR3 has 14 residues. V gave up 1 base and J gave up 7 bases; unmatched junction bases: 7. Written as DNA, the CDR3 is TGTGCCAGCAGCTTGCCCGGGACAGAGGGTGAAGCTTTCTTT. Protein sequence: CASSLPGTEGEAFF.

The CDR3 DNA reads TGCAGCGTGGGAGCGGTCACAGATACGCAGTATTTT. Residues: CSVGAVTDTQYF. V and J are TRBV29-1 and TRBJ2-3; the D gene is possibly TRBD2 (5 bases). Germline loops: CDR1 SQVTM, CDR2 ANQGSEA. This CDR3 region has 12 residues. The V end was cut by 6 bases, the J end by 2 bases, with 9 bases between.

V is TRBV11-2 and J is TRBJ2-2; 7 bases are shared with TRBD1. J lost 3 bases, V lost 2 bases, and 3 bases had no gene match. CDR1 and CDR2 from the germline V gene are SGHAT and FQNNGV. CDR3 length: 15 residues. The CDR3 bases are TGTGCCAGCAGCTTATCCGGGACAGACACCGGGGAGCTGTTTTTT. Amino acids: CASSLSGTDTGELFF.

CDR3 residues: CASSEWGRGASPLHF. CDR3 nucleotides: TGTGCCAGCAGTGAATGGGGCCGGGGGGCTTCACCCCTCCACTTT. The gene calls are TRBV2 and TRBJ1-6; TRBD1 might be the D (6 bases). The V and J ends lost 2 bases and 9 bases respectively, with 14 bases between them. CDR1 and CDR2 from the germline V gene are SNHLY and FYNNEI. The CDR3 has 15 residues.

CDR3 coding DNA: TGTGCCAGCAGCTTTACACAAGGACAGGGGAATGAAAAACTGTTTTTT. The encoded protein is CASSFTQGQGNEKLFF. The chain combines TRBV11-1 with TRBJ1-4, with TRBD1 matching 9 bases. Germline trimming cut 3 bases from V and 5 bases from J; bases unmatched to any gene: 7. Germline V gene data show CDR1 as SGHAT and CDR2 as FQDESV (reference sequence). The CDR3 has 16 amino acids. The complete variable domain, with remaining parts taken from reference TRBV11-1 and TRBJ1-4, reads EAEVAQSPRYKITEKSQAVAFWCDPISGHATLYWYRQILGQGPELLVQFQDESVVDDSQLPKDRFSAERLKGVDSTLKIQPAELGDSAMYLCASSFTQGQGNEKLFFGSGTQLSVL.

The rearrangement joins TRBV4-2 to TRBJ1-4; 7 bases fit TRBD1. The ends lost 4 bases at V and 7 bases at J; junction bases unmatched: 18. Germline V gives CDR1 LGHNA, CDR2 YNFKEQ. CDR3 length equals 18 residues. CDR3 nucleotide sequence: TGTGCCAGCAGCCCCAGCAGAACAGGGGCGGCAAAAGGTGAAAAACTGTTTTTT. Amino acids: CASSPSRTGAAKGEKLFF.

V is TRBV11-2 and J is TRBJ2-2, with TRBD2 identical over 8 bases. The junction had 4 bases not matched to a gene; V was cut back by 7 bases and J by 0 bases. Per the germline V gene, CDR1 is SGHAT and CDR2 is FQNNGV. The CDR3 has 15 amino acids. CDR3 residues: CASNERGSNTGELFF. The CDR3 DNA is TGTGCCAGCAATGAGCGGGGGTCGAACACCGGGGAGCTGTTTTTT.

The rearrangement uses TRBV27 and TRBJ1-1, with 7 bases matching TRBD1. The CDR3 covers 12 residues. Per germline, CDR1 MNHEY and CDR2 SMNVEV (reference sequence). Trimming cost V 8 bases and J 6 bases; bases outside gene matches: 6. CDR3 sequence (DNA): TGTGCCAGCCGACAGGGATTTGCTGAAGCTTTCTTT. Encoded protein: CASRQGFAEAFF.

V and J are TRBV5-1 and TRBJ2-1, with 8 bases that match TRBD2. Germline V gives CDR1 SGHRS, CDR2 YFSETQ. The V and J ends lost 0 bases and 7 bases, in that order; junction bases with no gene match: 6. The CDR3 extends over 15 amino acids. This CDR3 reads CASSLGLAGMNEQFF. CDR3 bases: TGCGCCAGCAGCTTGGGGTTAGCGGGAATGAATGAGCAGTTCTTC.

The chain uses TRBV10-3 and TRBJ1-3; D uncertain. Trimming pared 0 bases from V and 4 bases from J, leaving 10 bases between. CDR3 length: 15 amino acids. The V gene's germline CDR1 is ENHRY and CDR2 SYGVKD. The CDR3 sequence is CAISESREAGNTIYF. As DNA, the CDR3 is TGTGCCATCAGTGAGTCAAGGGAGGCGGGAAACACCATATATTTT.

V and J are TRBV19 and TRBJ2-6; D may be TRBD2 (5 bases). CDR1 LNHDA and CDR2 SQIVND come from the germline V gene (reference sequence). This CDR3 has 15 amino acids. The V end lost 7 bases, the J end lost 2 bases, and 12 bases lay between the germline ends. CDR3 amino acids: CASISGNAGANVLTF. The CDR3 nucleotides are TGTGCCAGTATCTCCGGGAACGCTGGGGCCAACGTCCTGACTTTC. The full variable domain, its missing parts supplied by reference TRBV19 and TRBJ2-6, is DGGITQSPKYLFRKEGQNVTLSCEQNLNHDAMYWYRQDPGQGLRLIYYSQIVNDFQKGDIAEGYSVSREKKESFPLTVTSAQKNPTAFYLCASISGNAGANVLTFGAGSRLTVL.

V usage is TRBV27 and J usage is TRBJ2-3, with 9 bases lining up with TRBD2. The CDR3 extends over 16 amino acids. CDR1 MNHEY and CDR2 SMNVEV come from the germline V gene (reference sequence). The J segment lost 6 bases and the V segment lost 6 bases, leaving 13 bases of the junction unmatched. DNA for the CDR3: TGTGCCAGCAGGTCGTCCGGAATGCGGGAGGGGGATACGCAGTATTTT. This encodes CASRSSGMREGDTQYF.

The J gene is TRBJ2-1, the V gene TRBV18; D is possibly TRBD2 (6 bases). Per germline, CDR1 KGHSH and CDR2 LQKENI. The V end lost 1 base, the J end lost 6 bases, and 10 bases lay between the germline ends. This CDR3 is 14 amino acids long. CDR3: CASSPRDSTNEQFF. CDR3 DNA sequence: TGTGCCAGCTCACCACGGGACTCAACCAATGAGCAGTTCTTC.

The table lists this clone with a count of one. V is TRBV3-1 (or the pseudogene TRBV3-2) and J is TRBJ2-7, with TRBD2 matching over 8 bases. CDR1 LGHDT and CDR2 YNNKEL come from the germline V gene (reference sequence). This CDR3 region has 17 residues. V lost 4 bases and J lost 5; bases outside the gene matches: 16. Written as DNA, the CDR3 is TGTGCCAGCAGCCGCAGAAAAACGGGACTAGTTGAAGACGAGCAGTACTTC. It yields the protein CASSRRKTGLVEDEQYF.

The V and J genes are TRBV6-1 and TRBJ2-2; D is undetermined. Per germline, CDR1 MNHNS and CDR2 SASEGT. CDR3 length: 11 residues. Between the trimmed V and J ends, which lost 7 bases and 7 bases, there was a span of 7 bases. The CDR3 sequence: CASKLSGELFF. The CDR3 DNA reads as TGTGCCAGCAAACTTAGCGGGGAGCTGTTTTTT.

The chain recombines TRBV12-3 or TRBV12-4 with TRBJ2-1; 9 nucleotides match TRBD1. The CDR3 totals 13 residues. V lost 6 bases and J lost 5; bases outside the gene matches: 2. CDR3 sequence: CASRQGANNEQFF. CDR3 sequence (DNA): TGTGCCAGCAGACAGGGGGCCAACAATGAGCAGTTCTTC.

This rearrangement joins TRBV9 to TRBJ2-3, with D perhaps TRBD2 (6 bases). The CDR3 is 17 amino acids. CDR1 is SGDLS, CDR2 YYNGEE, per germline. Trimming took 4 bases from V and 1 from J, leaving 19 bases between them. The CDR3 DNA sequence: TGTGCCAGCAGCCCCGCGATGGAGCGGGTGCGCACAGATACGCAGTATTTT. This codes for CASSPAMERVRTDTQYF. Full variable domain (rest looked up from reference TRBV9 and TRBJ2-3): DSGVTQTPKHLITATGQRVTLRCSPRSGDLSVYWYQQSLDQGLQFLIQYYNGEERAKGNILERFSAQQFPDLHSELNLSSLELGDSALYFCASSPAMERVRTDTQYFGPGTRLTVL.

This chain links TRBV5-1 with TRBJ2-5; no definite D call. Per germline, CDR1 SGHRS and CDR2 YFSETQ. The CDR3 totals 19 residues. V was cut by 0 bases and J by 0 bases, with 21 bases left in between. CDR3 in DNA: TGCGCCAGCAGCTTGGTCGTTGGTAGCCAATGGAGATACCAAGAGACCCAGTACTTC. This translates into CASSLVVGSQWRYQETQYF.

The chain links TRBV29-1 to TRBJ1-2; D is possibly TRBD1 (6 bases). The V and J ends lost 0 bases and 5 bases respectively, with 22 bases between them. Looked up from germline, CDR1 is SQVTM and CDR2 is ANQGSEA. This CDR3 has 17 amino acids. The CDR3 is CSVEDLGGGVSSYGYTF. Written as DNA, the CDR3 is TGCAGCGTTGAAGATCTCGGGGGGGGCGTCTCCTCATATGGCTACACCTTC.

The rearrangement joins TRBV10-3 to TRBJ2-3; weak D call: TRBD2 (7 bases). The V end was cut by 11 bases, the J end by 0 bases, with 15 bases between. Germline V gene lookup returns CDR1 ENHRY and CDR2 SYGVKD. The CDR3 loop spans 14 amino acids. CDR3 nucleotides: TGTGCCGGACGGGCGGGGGCTAGCACAGATACGCAGTATTTT. Residues: CAGRAGASTDTQYF.

About this clone: The DNA is left out, because the CDR3 cannot be placed on it with certainty; the CDR3 is given as TCRdb lists it. The chain couples TRBV21-1 to TRBJ2-5; no check of the table's D call, TRBD1, against the DNA was made. TRBV21-1 is a pseudogene locus. From its first to its last residue, the CDR3 has 15 amino acids. CDR3 in amino acids: CASNFGQGARETQYF.